This T cell receptor (beta chain) stems from a study of control samples from healthy donors and cancer patients. Trimming shortened V by 5 bases and J by 9 bases, and 13 bases separated the two germline ends. The germline CDR1 and CDR2 sequences are MDHEN and SYDVKM. The CDR3 runs to 12 residues. TCRdb's table, derived via immunoSEQ multiplex PCR, lists solely in-frame clones and lacks some. The sample consists of about 190,000 clones, 91% of them appearing once. Sequenced: blood. This rearrangement joins TRBV28 to TRBJ1-2, with a possible D match to TRBD1 (5 bases). This receptor was identified in a man aged 30 to 45 in good health. The CDR3 nucleotides are TGTGCCAGCAGTGCTAGGGGCTGGAGCTACACCTTC. Translating gives CASSARGWSYTF.